This TCR beta chain was captured by sequencing in a study of OX40 agonist ivuxolimab in advanced cancers. Germline V CDR1 and CDR2: GTSNPN, SVGIG (reference sequence). Between the trimmed V and J ends, which lost 5 bases and 4 bases, there was a span of 12 bases. There are 13 residues in the CDR3. Generated by immunoSEQ multiplex PCR, the TCRdb table keeps only in-frame clones and is missing some. The sample holds 35,000 to 50,000 clones, around 85% seen once. J is TRBJ1-5 and V is TRBV30, with a weak D call TRBD1 (6 bases). The source of this sequence is an adult with an advanced solid tumor such as melanoma, head and neck, liver or kidney cancer. The sample consisted of CD4+ or CD8+ T cells sorted from blood, taken in a trial of the OX40 agonist ivuxolimab. The CDR3 DNA reads TGTGCCTGGGGGGGCGAAGCAAATCAGCCCCAGCATTTT. Its translation: CAWGGEANQPQHF.